These T cell receptor beta chains were read from a single sample in a study of blood T cell repertoires in COVID-19. Data came from immunoSEQ multiplex PCR; TCRdb stores just in-frame clones and leaves some out. The data hold a few hundred thousand clones, with 90% observed a single time. The sequenced sample consisted of PBMCs or T cells enriched from blood (not recorded which). These receptors all come from a man aged 18-30 years who had recovered from COVID-19. Both conserved end residues are part of each CDR3. D genes are given only for firm matches. Clone size, where shown, is once, few, many, or a class for clones that have expanded.

TRBV6-5,TRBJ2-2,.,15,TRBD1,TGTGCCACAGGGACAGGCCCTCCGAACACCGGGGAGCTGTTTTTT,CATGTGPPNTGELFF
TRBV27,TRBJ2-7,.,15,TRBD1,TGTGCCAGCAGTTTATCCCGGGACAGGGTCGACGAGCAGTACTTC,CASSLSRDRVDEQYF
TRBV5-6,TRBJ2-2,.,15,TRBD1,TGTGCCAGCAGCTTTCGGGACAGGCAGACCGGGGAGCTGTTTTTT,CASSFRDRQTGELFF
TRBV30,TRBJ2-1,.,13,.,TGTGCCTGGAGTAGACCTAGCGTGGGTGAGCAGTTCTTC,CAWSRPSVGEQFF
TRBV5-1,TRBJ2-1,once,14,TRBD1,TGCGCCAGCAGCTTGGGGACAGGGTTGAATGAGCAGTTCTTC,CASSLGTGLNEQFF
TRBV18,TRBJ2-7,once,15,TRBD2,TGTGCCAGCTCACCGTTCGGACTAGCGGGAGCCGAGCAGTACTTC,CASSPFGLAGAEQYF
TRBV5-8,TRBJ1-5,.,15,TRBD1,TGTGCCAGCAGCCCCGGGACAGTAAACAATCAGCCCCAGCATTTT,CASSPGTVNNQPQHF
TRBV30,TRBJ2-1,.,13,.,TGTGCCTGGAAAGCGGACGGGTACAATGAGCAGTTCTTC,CAWKADGYNEQFF
TRBV5-1,TRBJ2-7,.,15,TRBD1,TGCGCCAGCAGCCCCCGGACAGGAGACCTTAGTGAGCAGTACTTC,CASSPRTGDLSEQYF
TRBV9,TRBJ1-2,.,16,.,TGTGCCAGCAGCGTTAGTTCAGGGGCGCTTGTCTATGGCTACACCTTC,CASSVSSGALVYGYTF
TRBV3-1/TRBV3-2,TRBJ1-2,.,14,TRBD1,TGTGCCAGCAGCCAACGACAGGGGGCGCCTGGCTACACCTTC,CASSQRQGAPGYTF
TRBV13,TRBJ2-1,once,13,TRBD1,TGTGCCAGCAGCTTCGCAGGGGGCAATGAGCAGTTCTTC,CASSFAGGNEQFF
TRBV2,TRBJ2-5,.,13,.,TGTGCCAGCAGTGAATTGGTCCGCGGGGCCCAGTACTTC,CASSELVRGAQYF
TRBV11-2,TRBJ1-6,.,16,TRBD1,TGTGCCAGCAGCACGGACAGGGGGCGCGGCTATTCACCCCTCCACTTT,CASSTDRGRGYSPLHF
TRBV9,TRBJ1-3,.,16,.,TGTGCCAGCAGCCAAATGCACGGGGGCTCTGGAAACACCATATATTTT,CASSQMHGGSGNTIYF
TRBV5-1,TRBJ2-1,.,14,.,TGCGCCAGCAGCTCGGGTCTAGAATACAATGAGCAGTTCTTC,CASSSGLEYNEQFF
TRBV4-1,TRBJ1-4,.,15,.,TGCGCCAGCAGCCGGACTTCCGACGGGGATGAAAAACTGTTTTTT,CASSRTSDGDEKLFF
TRBV15,TRBJ2-1,once,13,.,TGTGCCACCAGCGCCGGTAGCGGTGGAAAGAAGTTCTTC,CATSAGSGGKKFF
TRBV5-5,TRBJ2-1,.,15,.,TGTGCCAGCAGCTTGGAGGGGTACCTCTACAATGAGCAGTTCTTC,CASSLEGYLYNEQFF
TRBV6-5,TRBJ1-4,.,13,.,TGTGCCAGCATTTCGGGGAAGCAGGAAAAACTGTTTTTT,CASISGKQEKLFF
TRBV5-1,TRBJ1-1,.,14,.,TGCGCCAGCAGCTTGGCGGGGGATTACACTGAAGCTTTCTTT,CASSLAGDYTEAFF
TRBV7-9,TRBJ2-7,.,14,TRBD2,TGTGCCAGCAGCTTAGGAACTAGCGTGACTGAGCAGTACTTC,CASSLGTSVTEQYF
TRBV5-1,TRBJ2-1,.,13,.,TGCGCCAGCTTCGGACAGCCTGGGGATGAGCAGTTCTTC,CASFGQPGDEQFF
TRBV9,TRBJ1-4,.,15,.,TGTGCCAGCAGCCGGGAAACCGGGCCGGGTGAAAAACTGTTTTTT,CASSRETGPGEKLFF
TRBV7-6,TRBJ2-2,.,16,TRBD2,TGTGCCAGCAGCCCTACTAGCGGGATAGTCACCGGGGAGCTGTTTTTT,CASSPTSGIVTGELFF
TRBV11-2,TRBJ2-4,.,18,TRBD2,TGTGCCAGCAGATCCCCCGGGACTAGCGGGAGTGCCAAAAACATTCAGTACTTC,CASRSPGTSGSAKNIQYF
TRBV2,TRBJ2-5,once,14,.,TGTGCCAGCAACGCCGGACAGAAACAAGAGACCCAGTACTTC,CASNAGQKQETQYF
TRBV13,TRBJ1-3,few,16,.,TGTGCCAGCAGCTGGGCGGGGCTTCTTGATGGAAACACCATATATTTT,CASSWAGLLDGNTIYF
TRBV11-2,TRBJ1-1,.,11,.,TGTGCCAGCAGCCCGGGACACTCAGCTTTCTTT,CASSPGHSAFF
TRBV2,TRBJ2-1,.,13,TRBD1,TGTGACTTAAACAGGGGCGGACGGGATGAGCAGTTCTTC,CDLNRGGRDEQFF
TRBV7-9,TRBJ2-3,.,12,.,TGTGCCAGCAGCGTCAGTGGAGATACGCAGTATTTT,CASSVSGDTQYF
TRBV2,TRBJ2-3,.,15,.,TGTGCCAGCAGTGGACTAGAAGGGAAAGCAGATACGCAGTATTTT,CASSGLEGKADTQYF
TRBV9,TRBJ2-1,.,15,.,TGTGCCAGCAGCCTCACAGGGAGCTCCTACAATGAGCAGTTCTTC,CASSLTGSSYNEQFF
TRBV13,TRBJ1-1,.,15,TRBD1,TGTGCCAGCAGCGGTTTTGGGACAGGGGCCACTGAAGCTTTCTTT,CASSGFGTGATEAFF
TRBV11-2,TRBJ2-1,.,11,.,TGTGCCAGCAGCTTTAGTCTGGAGCAGTTCTTC,CASSFSLEQFF
TRBV6-2/TRBV6-3,TRBJ1-2,.,14,.,TGTGCCAGCAGTTACCCCGGACAGAACTATGGCTACACCTTC,CASSYPGQNYGYTF
TRBV15,TRBJ2-5,.,16,TRBD1,TGTGCCACCAGCAAGGGACAGGGACAAGGTGAAGAGACCCAGTACTTC,CATSKGQGQGEETQYF
TRBV7-3,TRBJ2-2,once,16,.,TGTGCCAGCAGCCTCTCACGGGGAGTCGGGACCGGGGAGCTGTTTTTT,CASSLSRGVGTGELFF
TRBV21-1,TRBJ2-1,once,14,.,TGTGCCAGCAGAAACGGGACAGGGGAAGGCGAGCAGTTCTTC,CASRNGTGEGEQFF
TRBV19,TRBJ1-2,.,14,TRBD1,TGTGCCAGTAGTATGGGTTCGGGACAGGGAAGCCCTGCCTTC,CASSMGSGQGSPAF
TRBV6-1,TRBJ2-7,.,17,.,TGTGCCAGCAGTGGACCGGGGTATAGGACGTCGAGCTACGAGCAGTACTTC,CASSGPGYRTSSYEQYF
TRBV27,TRBJ1-3,once,15,.,TGTGCCAGCAGAGGAGGGTCTTCGTGGGGAAACACCATATATTTT,CASRGGSSWGNTIYF
TRBV27,TRBJ1-6,.,13,.,TGTGCCAGTGGGGGGTTGGGGAATTCACCCCTCCACTTT,CASGGLGNSPLHF
TRBV11-2,TRBJ1-2,.,15,TRBD1,TGTGCCAGCAGCTCAGAATACAGGGGGCTAGATGGCTACACCTTC,CASSSEYRGLDGYTF
TRBV19,TRBJ2-2,.,17,TRBD1,TGTGCCAGTAGCCAACCCTTTCGACAGGGTAACACCGGGGAGCTGTTTTTT,CASSQPFRQGNTGELFF
TRBV27,TRBJ1-2,.,14,.,TGTGCCAGCAGTTTAAATTTGGGACTGGGCGGCTACACCTTC,CASSLNLGLGGYTF
TRBV2,TRBJ2-1,.,17,TRBD2,TGTGCCAGCAGTAAGCAACTGGGACTAGCCATCATCAATGAGCAGTTCTTC,CASSKQLGLAIINEQFF
TRBV7-9,TRBJ1-2,once,15,.,TGTGCCAGCAGCTTCACAGGGTCACATAACTATGGCTACACCTTC,CASSFTGSHNYGYTF
TRBV5-5,TRBJ2-5,.,15,TRBD1,TGTGCCAGCAGCTTGGGGGGGACAGACCAAGAGACCCAGTACTTC,CASSLGGTDQETQYF
TRBV7-8,TRBJ2-5,once,17,.,TGTGCCAGCAGCCCCCTTTCGGGGGGCGCAATGGTAGAGACCCAGTACTTC,CASSPLSGGAMVETQYF
TRBV12-5,TRBJ1-6,.,23,TRBD1,TGTGCTAGTGGAGACGATTCGGTCAAGTCACACAGGGGATCTACCCCCGATAATTCACCCCTCCACTTT,CASGDDSVKSHRGSTPDNSPLHF
TRBV27,TRBJ1-1,.,15,.,TGTGCCAGCAGTTTCCGACGGGTCCGGGACACTGAAGCTTTCTTT,CASSFRRVRDTEAFF
TRBV19,TRBJ2-1,.,12,.,TGTGCCAGTAGTATCCTTAACAATGAGCAGTTCTTC,CASSILNNEQFF
TRBV9,TRBJ1-5,.,15,.,TGTGCCAGCAGCGTAGCAGGGTTAGGCAATCAGCCCCAGCATTTT,CASSVAGLGNQPQHF
TRBV23-1,TRBJ1-6,.,15,TRBD1,TGCGCAATCCGAGGGGACAGGGTTCACAATTCACCCCTCCACTTT,CAIRGDRVHNSPLHF
TRBV2,TRBJ1-2,.,14,TRBD1,TGTGCCAGCAGTTTGCTGACAGGGTCCTATGGCTACACCTTC,CASSLLTGSYGYTF
TRBV5-5,TRBJ1-3,.,15,.,TGTGCCAGCAGCTTGGCCGGGTTTGCGGGAAACACCATATATTTT,CASSLAGFAGNTIYF
TRBV7-8,TRBJ1-3,once,16,TRBD1,TGTGCCAGCAGCTTCGAAGACAGGGGGACTGGAAACACCATATATTTT,CASSFEDRGTGNTIYF
TRBV7-9,TRBJ1-1,.,11,.,TGTGCCAGCAGCTTCGGGGGTGAAGCTTTCTTT,CASSFGGEAFF